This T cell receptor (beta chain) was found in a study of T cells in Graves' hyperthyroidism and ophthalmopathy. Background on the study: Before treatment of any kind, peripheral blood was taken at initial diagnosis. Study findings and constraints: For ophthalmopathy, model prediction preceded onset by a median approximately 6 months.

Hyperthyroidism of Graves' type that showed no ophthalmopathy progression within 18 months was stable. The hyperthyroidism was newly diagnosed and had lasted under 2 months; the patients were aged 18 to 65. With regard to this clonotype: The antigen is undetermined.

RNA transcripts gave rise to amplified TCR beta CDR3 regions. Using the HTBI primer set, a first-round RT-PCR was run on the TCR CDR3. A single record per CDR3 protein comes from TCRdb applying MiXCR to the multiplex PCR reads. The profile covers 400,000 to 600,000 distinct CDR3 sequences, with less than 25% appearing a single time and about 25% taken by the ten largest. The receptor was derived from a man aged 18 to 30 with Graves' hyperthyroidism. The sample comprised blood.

The CDR3 sequence: CASSPKGGQGRETQYF. CDR3 nucleotides: TGTGCCAGCAGCCCCAAAGGAGGGCAGGGAAGAGAGACCCAGTACTTC. The rearrangement links TRBV3-1 to TRBJ2-5; tentative D call: TRBD2 (6 bases). CDR1 and CDR2 (germline): LGHDT, YNNKEL (reference sequence). Trimming stripped 4 bases from V and 4 bases from J, with 19 bases between. This CDR3 contains 16 residues.